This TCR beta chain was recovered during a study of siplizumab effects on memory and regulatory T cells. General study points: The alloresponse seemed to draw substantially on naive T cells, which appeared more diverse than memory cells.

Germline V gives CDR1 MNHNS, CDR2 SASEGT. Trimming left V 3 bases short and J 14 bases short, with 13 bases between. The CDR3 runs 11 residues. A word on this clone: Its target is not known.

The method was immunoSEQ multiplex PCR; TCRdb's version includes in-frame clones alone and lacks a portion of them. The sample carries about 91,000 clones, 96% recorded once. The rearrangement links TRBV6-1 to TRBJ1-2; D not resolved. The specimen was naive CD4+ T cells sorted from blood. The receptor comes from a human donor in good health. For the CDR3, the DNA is TGTGCCAGCAGTGAGGACCGATTAGGTACCTTC. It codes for CASSEDRLGTF.